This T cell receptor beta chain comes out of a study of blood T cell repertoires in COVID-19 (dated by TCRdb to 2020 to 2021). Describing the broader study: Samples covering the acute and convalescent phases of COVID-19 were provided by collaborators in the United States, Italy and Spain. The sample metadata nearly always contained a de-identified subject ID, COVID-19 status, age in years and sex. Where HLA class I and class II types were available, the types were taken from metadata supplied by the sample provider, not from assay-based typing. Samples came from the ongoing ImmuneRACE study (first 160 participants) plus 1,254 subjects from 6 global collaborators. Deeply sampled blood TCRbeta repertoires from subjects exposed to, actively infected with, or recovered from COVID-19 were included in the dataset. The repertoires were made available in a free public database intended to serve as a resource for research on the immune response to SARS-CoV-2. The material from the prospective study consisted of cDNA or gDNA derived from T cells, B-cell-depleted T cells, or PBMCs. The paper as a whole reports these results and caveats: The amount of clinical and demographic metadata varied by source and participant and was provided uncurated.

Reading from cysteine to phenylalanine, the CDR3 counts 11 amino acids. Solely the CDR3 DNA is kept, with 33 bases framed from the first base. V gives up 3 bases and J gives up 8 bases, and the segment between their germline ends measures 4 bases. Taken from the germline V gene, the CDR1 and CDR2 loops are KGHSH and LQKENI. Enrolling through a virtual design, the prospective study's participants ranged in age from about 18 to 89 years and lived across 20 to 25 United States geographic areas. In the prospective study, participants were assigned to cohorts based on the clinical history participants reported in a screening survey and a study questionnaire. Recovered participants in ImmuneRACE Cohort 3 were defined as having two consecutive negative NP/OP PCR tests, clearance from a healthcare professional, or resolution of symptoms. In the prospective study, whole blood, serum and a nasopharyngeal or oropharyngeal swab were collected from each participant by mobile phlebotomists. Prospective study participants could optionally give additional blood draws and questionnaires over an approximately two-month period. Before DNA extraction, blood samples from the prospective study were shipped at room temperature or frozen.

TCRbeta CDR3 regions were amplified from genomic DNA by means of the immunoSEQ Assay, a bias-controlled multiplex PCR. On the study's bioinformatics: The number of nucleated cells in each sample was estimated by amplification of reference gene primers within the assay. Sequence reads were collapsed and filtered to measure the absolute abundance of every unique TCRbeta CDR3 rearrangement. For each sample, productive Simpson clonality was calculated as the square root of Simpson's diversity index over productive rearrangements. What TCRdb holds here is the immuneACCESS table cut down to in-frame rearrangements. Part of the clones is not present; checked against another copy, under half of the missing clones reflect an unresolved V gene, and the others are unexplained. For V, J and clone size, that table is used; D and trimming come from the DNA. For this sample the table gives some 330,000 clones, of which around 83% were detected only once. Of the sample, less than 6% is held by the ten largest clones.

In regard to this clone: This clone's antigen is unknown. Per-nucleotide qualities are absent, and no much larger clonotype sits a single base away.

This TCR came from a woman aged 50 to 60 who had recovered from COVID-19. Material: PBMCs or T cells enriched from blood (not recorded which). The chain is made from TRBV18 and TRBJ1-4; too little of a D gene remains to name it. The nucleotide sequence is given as TGTGCCAGCTCACCGAGGGAAAAACTGTTTTTT. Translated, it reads CASSPREKLFF.